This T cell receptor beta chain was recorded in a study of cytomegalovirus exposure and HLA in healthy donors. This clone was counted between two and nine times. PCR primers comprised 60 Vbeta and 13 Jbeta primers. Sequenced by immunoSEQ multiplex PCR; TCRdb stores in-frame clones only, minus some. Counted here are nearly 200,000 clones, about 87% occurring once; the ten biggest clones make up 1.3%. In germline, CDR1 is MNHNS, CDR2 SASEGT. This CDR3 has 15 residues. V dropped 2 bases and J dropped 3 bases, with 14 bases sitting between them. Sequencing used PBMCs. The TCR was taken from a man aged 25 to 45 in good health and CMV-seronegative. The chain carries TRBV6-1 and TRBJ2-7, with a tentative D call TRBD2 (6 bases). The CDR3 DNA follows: TGTGCCAGCAGTGAACTCAGCGGAGGGTACTACGAGCAGTACTTC. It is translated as CASSELSGGYYEQYF.